Described below is a single TCR beta chain sequence and its context. The antigen remains undetermined. The data were taken from a study of T cell responses to AZD1222 COVID-19 vaccine. Regarding the study as a whole: Unmutated variant regions are reportedly the target of nearly half of TCRs that are spike-specific.

Generated by immunoSEQ multiplex PCR, the TCRdb table keeps only in-frame clones and is missing some. The sample holds about 150,000 clones; around nine tenths are singletons and the top ten take approximately 5%. The CDR3 length is 14 residues. The junction had 2 bases not matched to a gene; V was cut back by 4 bases and J by 2 bases. Germline V gene data show CDR1 as SNHLY and CDR2 as FYNNEI. The sample in question was peripheral blood, obtained on day 0 of AZD1222 vaccination. This chain uses TRBV2 with TRBJ2-3; 8 nucleotides line up with TRBD1. The receptor was isolated from an adult in good health. The CDR3 reads CASSADRVTDTQYF. The CDR3 DNA follows: TGTGCCAGCAGTGCGGACAGGGTCACAGATACGCAGTATTTT.